Listed here are 19 T cell receptor beta chains from one sample, sequenced in a study of T cell changes during pregnancy in multiple sclerosis. Assay: immunoSEQ multiplex PCR; the TCRdb copy retains only in-frame clones and omits some. The repertoire has some 120,000 clones, about 94% of them found once; the top ten carry about 1.5%. The source material was peripheral blood, sampled in the third trimester of pregnancy. The source of these receptors is a female donor with multiple sclerosis, enrolled in a pregnancy study.

The genes are TRBV28 and TRBJ1-5; D remains unclear. CDR3 length: 14 residues. Per germline, CDR1 MDHEN and CDR2 SYDVKM. With 5 bases removed from V and 1 base from J, the gap between germline ends came to 9 bases. In DNA form, the CDR3 reads TGTGCCAGCAGTAGAGGCTGGAGCAATCAGCCCCAGCATTTT. Its translation: CASSRGWSNQPQHF. Supplemented by reference TRBV28 and TRBJ1-5, the full variable domain reads DVKVTQSSRYLVKRTGEKVFLECVQDMDHENMFWYRQDPGLGLRLIYFSYDVKMKEKGDIPEGYSVSREKKERFSLILESASTNQTSMYLCASSRGWSNQPQHFGDGTRLSIL.

The chain uses TRBV2 and TRBJ1-1; perhaps TRBD1 as D (6 bases). V lost 2 bases and J 3 bases, leaving 19 bases between the germline ends. Germline loops: CDR1 SNHLY, CDR2 FYNNEI. The CDR3 spans 17 residues. CDR3 in amino acids: CASSESADSAKDTEAFF. The DNA for the CDR3 is TGTGCCAGCAGTGAATCGGCGGACAGCGCGAAGGACACTGAAGCTTTCTTT.

In this sample, this clone turned up once. The gene calls are TRBV1 and TRBJ2-2; TRBD2, as called in the table, went unchecked against the DNA. TRBV1 is listed as a pseudogene. This CDR3 contains 17 residues. The CDR3 protein is CTSSQGLGRGYAGELFF. In nucleotides, the CDR3 is TGCACCAGCAGCCAAGGCCTGGGGAGGGGGTATGCCGGGGAGCTGTTTTTT.

CDR3 coding DNA: TGCGCCAGCCTCGACAGCGGGACTGAAGCTTTCTTT. Its protein product is CASLDSGTEAFF. The J gene is TRBJ1-1, the V gene TRBV5-1; tentatively, D is TRBD1 (5 bases). The CDR3 has 12 amino acids. The ends were cut back, 7 bases at V and 5 bases at J, with 12 bases in the middle. Germline assignment: CDR1 SGHRS and CDR2 YFSETQ.

The chain links TRBV5-1 to TRBJ2-1; the D gene is possibly TRBD2 (6 bases). The CDR3 covers 18 residues. With 1 base removed from V and 7 bases from J, the gap between germline ends came to 24 bases. CDR1 is SGHRS, CDR2 YFSETQ, per germline. CDR3 coding DNA: TGCGCCAGCAGCTTGCAAACACAAGGACGCGTCGGGGGAAATGAGCAGTTCTTC. Its translation is CASSLQTQGRVGGNEQFF.

J is TRBJ2-3 and V is TRBV7-2; D unclear. Between the trimmed V and J ends, which lost 3 bases and 3 bases, there was a span of 4 bases. Germline CDR1 SGHTA, CDR2 FQGNSA. The CDR3 runs 12 residues. CDR3 amino acids: CASSFVTDTQYF. The CDR3 DNA follows: TGTGCCAGCAGCTTCGTAACAGATACGCAGTATTTT.

The V call is TRBV19, the J call TRBJ2-2; D is perhaps TRBD2 (6 bases). CDR1 is LNHDA, CDR2 SQIVND, per germline (reference sequence). The CDR3 totals 14 residues. V was trimmed by 8 bases and J by 3 bases, leaving 13 bases between them. CDR3 loop: CASQTRSDTGELFF. The CDR3 DNA reads as TGTGCCAGTCAGACTAGGAGTGACACCGGGGAGCTGTTTTTT.

The chain employs TRBV7-9 and TRBJ2-3; 10 bases align to TRBD1. The germline V gene has CDR1 SEHNR and CDR2 FQNEAQ (reference sequence). The CDR3 length is 19 residues. J was trimmed by 3 bases and V by 4 bases; bases with no gene match: 16. CDR3 sequence reads: CASSSRGRGTGDATDTQYF. The DNA for the CDR3 is TGTGCCAGCAGCTCCCGGGGACGCGGGACAGGGGACGCTACAGATACGCAGTATTTT.

The chain combines TRBV19 with TRBJ1-1; 10 nucleotides agree with TRBD1. The CDR3 has 15 amino acids. V shed 5 bases, J shed 9 bases, and the junction held 12 bases outside the gene matches. Germline V lookup: CDR1 LNHDA, CDR2 SQIVND (reference sequence). CDR3 sequence reads: CASSGGPGQGEQAFF. In DNA, the CDR3 is TGTGCCAGTAGTGGTGGGCCTGGACAGGGGGAGCAAGCTTTCTTT.

The chain couples TRBV28 to TRBJ1-2; 10 positions agree with TRBD1. The CDR3 has 14 amino acids. Germline CDR1 reads MDHEN; CDR2 reads SYDVKM. V was pared by 8 bases and J by 4 bases, with 7 bases of the junction left unmatched. Written as DNA, the CDR3 is TGTGCCAGCTCGACAGGGGGCGCCGGCTATGGCTACACCTTC. Its protein product is CASSTGGAGYGYTF.

The chain combines TRBV27 with TRBJ2-2; TRBD1 agrees at 10 bases. In germline, CDR1 is MNHEY, CDR2 SMNVEV (reference sequence). The V and J ends lost 6 bases and 4 bases, in that order; junction bases with no gene match: 8. The CDR3 is 16 residues long. CDR3 nucleotides: TGTGCCAGCAGGAGACCGGGACAGGGGACCACCGGGGAGCTGTTTTTT. It is translated as CASRRPGQGTTGELFF.

This rearrangement joins TRBV2 to TRBJ2-7; TRBD2 aligns across 8 bases. After removal of 3 bases from V and 3 bases from J, the junction contained 4 bases not matched to a gene. CDR3 length: 14 amino acids. CDR1 is SNHLY, CDR2 FYNNEI, per germline. For the CDR3, the DNA is TGTGCCAGCAGTGATATAGCGGGACTCTACGAGCAGTACTTC. This translates into CASSDIAGLYEQYF.

The genes are TRBV19 and TRBJ1-5; no definite D call. The CDR3 is 16 amino acids. V was cut by 4 bases and J by 0 bases, with 13 bases left in between. Germline CDR1 is LNHDA and CDR2 is SQIVND (reference sequence). The CDR3 bases are TGTGCCAGTAGTAGACTCCACGGTACTAGCAATCAGCCCCAGCATTTT. This codes for CASSRLHGTSNQPQHF.

The CDR3 coding sequence is TGCGCCAGCAGCCCGCGGACTAGCGGGAGAGGTAGAGAGACCCAGTACTTC. Its protein product is CASSPRTSGRGRETQYF. The chain employs TRBV5-1 and TRBJ2-5, with TRBD2 matching over 13 bases. The CDR3 is 17 amino acids. Germline values: CDR1 SGHRS, CDR2 YFSETQ. Germline trimming cut 4 bases from V and 4 bases from J; bases unmatched to any gene: 10.

With respect to this clone: The same CDR3 is also encoded by other DNA sequences in this sample. The rearrangement links TRBV30 to TRBJ1-2; D perhaps matches TRBD1 (5 bases). The CDR3 is 12 residues long. V was trimmed by 3 bases and J by 3 bases, leaving 8 bases between them. The germline CDR1 and CDR2 sequences are GTSNPN and SVGIG (reference sequence). CDR3 nucleotide sequence: TGTGCCTGGAGGTCACAGGACTATGGCTACACCTTC. It yields the protein CAWRSQDYGYTF.

V gene TRBV28 combines with J gene TRBJ2-7, with D perhaps matching TRBD2 (6 bases). Germline-derived CDR1 and CDR2 are MDHEN and SYDVKM. The CDR3 has 13 residues. Trimming cost V 6 bases and J 2 bases, with 11 bases left between them. DNA of the CDR3: TGTGCCAGCAGGTGGGGGGACCCCTACGAGCAGTACTTC. Translated, it gives CASRWGDPYEQYF.

The chain employs TRBV9 and TRBJ2-3; D call uncertain. The CDR3 consists of 16 residues. Germline V gene lookup returns CDR1 SGDLS and CDR2 YYNGEE. Trimming stripped 0 bases from V and 1 base from J, with 12 bases between. CDR3 sequence reads: CASSVGSQIRTDTQYF. CDR3 nucleotide sequence: TGTGCCAGCAGCGTAGGAAGTCAGATCCGCACAGATACGCAGTATTTT.

This chain joins TRBV5-1 and TRBJ2-6; 9 nucleotides align to TRBD1. The CDR3 is 18 amino acids. From germline, CDR1 is SGHRS and CDR2 YFSETQ. V dropped 4 bases and J dropped 0; count of bases not matched to a gene: 8. The chain's CDR3 is CASSPWTGASSGANVLTF. DNA of the CDR3: TGCGCCAGCAGCCCATGGACAGGGGCCAGCTCTGGGGCCAACGTCCTGACTTTC.

The chain employs TRBV6-1 and TRBJ2-1, with 14 bases fitting TRBD2. J lost 2 bases, V lost 0 bases, and 6 bases had no gene match. Germline V gene sequence: CDR1 MNHNS, CDR2 SASEGT. The CDR3 consists of 19 residues. The CDR3 is CASSEALRGLAGAYNEQFF. DNA of the CDR3: TGTGCCAGCAGTGAAGCGCTGCGGGGACTAGCGGGGGCCTACAATGAGCAGTTCTTC.